These 28 T cell receptor beta chains originate from one sample sequenced in a study of T cells in Graves' hyperthyroidism and ophthalmopathy. RNA transcripts gave rise to amplified TCR beta CDR3 regions. With the HTBI primer set, the TCR CDR3 went through a first round of RT-PCR. TCRdb used MiXCR to reprocess the multiplex PCR reads, holding one entry per CDR3 protein. The sample has about 500,000 distinct CDR3 sequences, around 15% seen once. The sample taken for sequencing was blood. These receptors all stem from a woman aged 18-35 years with Graves' hyperthyroidism.

This clonotype came up once. Germline is not matched at one junction end, which may reflect a read error. The gene calls are TRBV6-5 and TRBJ2-7; possibly TRBD2 for D (5 bases). CDR1 is MNHEY and CDR2 is SVGAGI in the germline V gene. This CDR3 is 14 amino acids long. CDR3 sequence: CASSYSSSSYEQHF. The CDR3 region has the DNA TGTGCCAGCAGTTACTCGTCTAGCTCCTACGAGCAGCACTTC.

This chain joins TRBV5-1 and TRBJ1-6; possible D gene TRBD1, 5 bases. CDR3 size: 14 residues. Between the trimmed V and J ends, which lost 6 bases and 6 bases, there was a span of 13 bases. The germline gives CDR1 SGHRS, CDR2 YFSETQ. The CDR3 DNA is TGCGCCAGCACCTGGGGCAGAGCTAATTCACCCCTCCACTTT. Translating gives CASTWGRANSPLHF.

The gene calls are TRBV7-9 and TRBJ1-1; D is ambiguous. The CDR3 totals 12 residues. Trimming took off 5 bases at V and 8 bases at J, with 12 bases between the two ends. Germline V gene sequence: CDR1 SEHNR, CDR2 FQNEAQ (reference sequence). The CDR3 sequence: CASSLGFGEAFF. The CDR3 DNA reads as TGTGCCAGCAGCCTGGGCTTCGGGGAAGCTTTCTTT.

This clonotype was seen many times. The chain combines TRBV2 with TRBJ1-1; D gene unclear. The CDR3 length is 13 residues. The V end lost 7 bases, the J end lost 0 bases, and 9 bases lay between the germline ends. Germline assignment: CDR1 SNHLY and CDR2 FYNNEI. The CDR3 spells CASTNNLNTEAFF. In DNA, the CDR3 is TGTGCCAGCACCAATAACCTGAACACTGAAGCTTTCTTT.

This clonotype was counted many times. This chain uses TRBV6-1 with TRBJ1-5, with a tentative D call TRBD1 (5 bases). CDR3 length equals 16 residues. V lost 1 base and J lost 6, with 16 bases in between. The germline V gene encodes CDR1 MNHNS and CDR2 SASEGT. This CDR3 reads CASSEEAGGASQPQHF. CDR3 coding DNA: TGTGCCAGCAGTGAAGAGGCGGGAGGGGCGAGTCAGCCCCAGCATTTT.

The chain links TRBV6-6 to TRBJ2-6, with no clear D. The CDR3 is 15 residues long. Trimming removed 0 bases from V and 2 bases from J, with 5 bases in between. Germline CDR1 and CDR2: MNHNY and SVGAGI (reference sequence). The CDR3 DNA follows: TGTGCCAGCAGTTACTCGATGGCTGGGGCCAACGTCCTGACTTTC. It specifies CASSYSMAGANVLTF.

A few counts support this clonotype. CDR3 DNA sequence: TGTGCCAGCTCACCATTAGGGGGAGGCTCACCCCTCCACTTT. Its protein is CASSPLGGGSPLHF. This chain joins TRBV18 and TRBJ1-6; weak D call: TRBD1 (6 bases). The CDR3 covers 14 residues. Trimming left V 2 bases short and J 10 bases short, with 12 bases between. Per germline, CDR1 KGHSH and CDR2 LQKENI.

This clonotype was found many times. The chain is built from TRBV20-1 and TRBJ2-1; D may be TRBD2 (7 bases). The CDR3 loop spans 15 amino acids. Germline V gives CDR1 DFQATT, CDR2 SNEGSKA (reference sequence). Trimming removed 3 bases from V and 4 bases from J, with 16 bases in between. DNA for the CDR3: TGCAGTGCTAGCGGGGGCGCGGGGGCGTACAATGAGCAGTTCTTC. It encodes CSASGGAGAYNEQFF.

In the case of this clonotype: A much larger clone sits a single nucleotide away, making a read error possible. The V gene is TRBV12-3 or TRBV12-4, the J gene TRBJ2-2; D possibly matches TRBD1 or TRBD2 (5 bases each). The V and J ends lost 0 bases and 5 bases respectively, with 13 bases between them. The CDR3 is made up of 16 amino acids. CDR3 sequence: CASSLAGQEATGELFF. CDR3 coding DNA: TGTGCCAGCAGTTTAGCGGGGCAGGAGGCGACCGGGGAGCTGTTTTTT.

This chain joins TRBV2 and TRBJ1-3, with 7 bases matching TRBD1. V dropped 6 bases and J dropped 2; count of bases not matched to a gene: 10. The CDR3 runs to 16 residues. Per the germline V gene, CDR1 is SNHLY and CDR2 is FYNNEI. CDR3 region: CASSHNPGTAGNTIYF. The DNA of the CDR3 is TGTGCCAGCAGCCACAACCCCGGGACAGCTGGAAACACCATATATTTT.

This clonotype was observed many times. The V gene is TRBV2, the J gene TRBJ2-7; D is uncertain. The V end lost 1 base, the J end lost 3 bases, and 7 bases lay between the germline ends. The CDR3 is 13 amino acids. Germline-derived CDR1 and CDR2 are SNHLY and FYNNEI. The CDR3: CASSEGAIYEQYF. The CDR3 coding sequence is TGTGCCAGCAGTGAAGGCGCGATCTACGAGCAGTACTTC.

In its sample, this clonotype was seen a few times. The V gene is TRBV7-6, the J gene TRBJ2-7; D might be TRBD1 (5 bases). CDR3 length: 13 amino acids. The germline V and J ends were trimmed by 4 bases and 3 bases, with 10 bases remaining between them. Germline CDR1 is SGHVS and CDR2 is FNYEAQ. CDR3 protein: CASSSSGIYEQYF. The CDR3, as DNA: TGTGCCAGCAGCTCATCAGGGATCTACGAGCAGTACTTC.

This clonotype appeared many times. This chain connects TRBV28 to TRBJ2-3; TRBD2 matches 11 bases. V trimming: 6 bases; J trimming: 4 bases; junction bases outside the gene matches: 6. This CDR3 has 15 residues. The V gene's germline CDR1 is MDHEN and CDR2 SYDVKM. CDR3: CASRKSSGGADTQYF. CDR3 bases: TGTGCCAGCAGAAAAAGTAGCGGGGGGGCAGATACGCAGTATTTT.

This clonotype was counted at least ten times. The J gene is TRBJ1-2, the V gene TRBV12-3 or TRBV12-4; no reliable D call. CDR3 size: 12 residues. V gave up 5 bases and J gave up 6 bases, with 10 bases separating them. The CDR3, as DNA: TGTGCCAGCAGTCCCCGGGGAGATGGCTACACCTTC. Residues: CASSPRGDGYTF.

The V and J genes are TRBV27 and TRBJ1-5; TRBD1 aligns across 7 bases. Germline CDR1 is MNHEY and CDR2 is SMNVEV (reference sequence). This CDR3 spans 16 amino acids. V was pared by 2 bases and J by 2 bases, with 6 bases of the junction left unmatched. The CDR3 loop reads CASSLGRGYGNQPQHF. The CDR3 DNA follows: TGTGCCAGCAGTTTAGGCAGGGGGTATGGCAATCAGCCCCAGCATTTT.

In the case of this clonotype: One base away lies a much larger clone, so this may be a sequencing read error. The J gene is TRBJ1-6, the V gene TRBV12-3 or TRBV12-4; 10 nucleotides match TRBD1. This CDR3 spans 17 amino acids. DNA of the CDR3: TGTGCCAGCATTACGGGACAGGGGCTCTCCTATAATCCACCCCTCCACTTT. This translates into CASITGQGLSYNPPLHF.

This clonotype showed up many times. The chain recombines TRBV20-1 with TRBJ2-3, with D unresolved. Between the trimmed V and J ends, which lost 0 bases and 5 bases, there was a span of 15 bases. Germline CDR1 and CDR2: DFQATT and SNEGSKA (reference sequence). This CDR3 has 15 amino acids. The CDR3 nucleotides read TGCAGTGCTAGAGATATGAGGCCCTCAGGAGATACGCAGTATTTT. Translated, it gives CSARDMRPSGDTQYF.

This clonotype was counted many times. This rearrangement joins TRBV6-1 to TRBJ2-1, with 14 bases that match TRBD2. V gave up 5 bases and J gave up 4 bases; unmatched junction bases: 16. There are 20 residues in the CDR3. The germline V gene has CDR1 MNHNS and CDR2 SASEGT. The CDR3 DNA reads as TGTGCCAGCAGTCAAGGCCGAATTGGACTAGCGGGAGGACCGTACAATGAGCAGTTCTTC. It codes for CASSQGRIGLAGGPYNEQFF.

This clonotype came up many times. The chain couples TRBV5-5 to TRBJ1-3; D gene unclear. Germline-derived CDR1 and CDR2 are SGHKS and YYEKEE (reference sequence). The CDR3 totals 13 residues. With 7 bases removed from V and 7 bases from J, the gap between germline ends came to 15 bases. CDR3 sequence: CASGPGGRNTIYF. The CDR3 nucleotides are TGTGCCAGCGGACCCGGCGGGCGGAACACCATATATTTT.

The CDR3 DNA reads as TGCGCCAGCAGCCAAGAAGGGCCAGGTGGGAACACTGAAGCTTTCTTT. This codes for CASSQEGPGGNTEAFF. The V and J genes are TRBV4-1 and TRBJ1-1; D ambiguous. The CDR3 has 16 amino acids. Trimming cost V 0 bases and J 1 base, with 12 bases left between them. Germline lookup yields CDR1 MGHRA and CDR2 YSYEKL.

This clonotype was seen more than once but under ten times. The rearrangement joins TRBV11-2 to TRBJ2-7, with 8 bases fitting TRBD1. Trimming cost V 7 bases and J 4 bases; bases outside gene matches: 9. CDR1 and CDR2 from the germline V gene are SGHAT and FQNNGV. The CDR3 totals 14 residues. The CDR3 is CASNPTGDLYEQYF. The CDR3 DNA sequence: TGTGCCAGCAACCCGACAGGGGATCTGTACGAGCAGTACTTC.

This clonotype was seen repeatedly, ten times or more. The chain uses TRBV7-2 and TRBJ2-5, with a weak D call TRBD2 (7 bases). Germline CDR1 reads SGHTA; CDR2 reads FQGNSA. V shed 1 base and J shed 5 bases, with 14 bases lying between them. This CDR3 has 15 residues. The CDR3 DNA is TGTGCCAGCAGCTTAGATTGGGGGGGCGGTGAGACCCAGTACTTC. It specifies CASSLDWGGGETQYF.

This clonotype was found a few times. The V call is TRBV28, the J call TRBJ1-5, with D possibly being TRBD1 (5 bases). The germline gives CDR1 MDHEN, CDR2 SYDVKM. The ends were cut back, 3 bases at V and 6 bases at J, with 18 bases in the middle. The CDR3 is made up of 16 amino acids. In DNA, the CDR3 is TGTGCCAGCAGTTTGTGGGGGAGACAGCGGGGTCAGCCCCAGCATTTT. This gives the protein CASSLWGRQRGQPQHF.

This clonotype was seen at least ten times. The chain carries TRBV7-9 and TRBJ2-7; D is possibly TRBD2 (7 bases). V lost 5 bases to trimming and J lost 3 bases, with 17 bases between them. This CDR3 comprises 15 residues. Germline CDR1 is SEHNR and CDR2 is FQNEAQ (reference sequence). CDR3: CASSARGGANYEQYF. CDR3 DNA: TGTGCCAGCAGCGCGAGAGGGGGGGCAAACTACGAGCAGTACTTC.

A remark on this clonotype: Relative to the germline gene, one junction end is altered; a read error may explain this. The rearrangement uses TRBV28 and TRBJ2-7; D is undetermined. From germline, CDR1 is MDHEN and CDR2 SYDVKM. This CDR3 comprises 10 residues. The CDR3 DNA follows: TGTGCCAGCGGGCGCTACGAGCGGTACTTC. It encodes CASGRYERYF.

This clonotype was recorded at least ten times. The CDR3 DNA is TGTGCCAGCAGCCTCCGGGACAGGGGGAGGCAGCCCCAGCATTTT. Translating it yields CASSLRDRGRQPQHF. The chain is built from TRBV12-3 or TRBV12-4 and TRBJ1-5; 11 nucleotides line up with TRBD1. The CDR3 is made up of 15 amino acids. V lost 6 bases and J lost 7; bases outside the gene matches: 8.

As for this clonotype: A much larger clone is a single base away; this may be a read error. The chain recombines TRBV7-8 with TRBJ2-5, with TRBD2 matching 10 bases. Gene TRBJ2-1 matches the end of the DNA better, so the J call may be wrong. This CDR3 spans 17 amino acids. CDR1 is SGHVS and CDR2 is FQNEAQ in the germline V gene. The CDR3 DNA follows: TGTGCCAGCAGCTTAGGTCCTAGCGGGGGCAGGAGGGAGACCCAGTTCTTC. Protein sequence: CASSLGPSGGRRETQFF.

This clonotype was picked up many times. CDR3 bases: TGTGCCAGCAGTGGTAACAGCCTCCCCTATGGCTACACCTTC. The encoded protein is CASSGNSLPYGYTF. The rearrangement links TRBV6-1 to TRBJ1-2; no clear D gene. Trimming pared 4 bases from V and 4 bases from J, leaving 13 bases between. The CDR3 is made up of 14 amino acids. Germline V gene sequence: CDR1 MNHNS, CDR2 SASEGT.